The 21 T cell receptor beta chains reported below all come from one sample, sequenced in a study of OX40 agonist ivuxolimab in advanced cancers. TCRdb keeps only in-frame clones here, not all; method: immunoSEQ multiplex PCR. The sample has 62,000 or so clones, approximately 84% seen once. The sequenced sample was CD4+ or CD8+ T cells sorted from blood, obtained in a trial of the OX40 agonist ivuxolimab. Receptor source: an adult with an advanced solid tumor such as melanoma, head and neck, liver or kidney cancer.

J is TRBJ2-3 and V is TRBV30; 10 bases align to TRBD2. V dropped 0 bases and J dropped 4; count of bases not matched to a gene: 4. The germline V gene has CDR1 GTSNPN and CDR2 SVGIG (reference sequence). The CDR3 consists of 15 residues. The CDR3 spells CAWSVGAGGPDTQYF. The CDR3 bases are TGTGCCTGGAGTGTAGGAGCGGGGGGGCCAGATACGCAGTATTTT.

V and J are TRBV9 and TRBJ1-2; possible D gene TRBD1, 6 bases. Trimming pared 4 bases from V and 3 bases from J, leaving 10 bases between. The germline V gene has CDR1 SGDLS and CDR2 YYNGEE. The CDR3 spans 13 residues. DNA for the CDR3: TGTGCCAGCAGCCAGGGGAGGGACTATGGCTACACCTTC. Translating it yields CASSQGRDYGYTF. Using reference TRBV9 and TRBJ1-2 for the parts outside the CDR3, the full variable domain is DSGVTQTPKHLITATGQRVTLRCSPRSGDLSVYWYQQSLDQGLQFLIQYYNGEERAKGNILERFSAQQFPDLHSELNLSSLELGDSALYFCASSQGRDYGYTFGSGTRLTVV.

The CDR3 DNA is TGTGCCAGCAGCTTGACGGCTAGTGTTGACGAGCAGTACTTC. As protein: CASSLTASVDEQYF. The chain has TRBV5-4 and TRBJ2-7; no definite D call. The germline V gene encodes CDR1 SGHNT and CDR2 YYREEE (reference sequence). Trimming stripped 1 base from V and 5 bases from J, with 13 bases between. This CDR3 spans 14 amino acids. Based on the CDR3 plus reference TRBV5-4 and TRBJ2-7, the full variable domain is ETGVTQSPTHLIKTRGQQVTLRCSSQSGHNTVSWYQQALGQGPQFIFQYYREEENGRGNFPPRFSGLQFPNYSSELNVNALELDDSALYLCASSLTASVDEQYFGPGTRLTVT.

CDR3 nucleotide sequence: TGCGCCAGCAGTGGGACGCGAAAGACCTATGGCTACACCTTC. Amino acids: CASSGTRKTYGYTF. The chain has TRBV10-1 and TRBJ1-2; no firm D call. Trimming cost V 4 bases and J 4 bases, with 13 bases left between them. Germline loops: CDR1 WNHNN, CDR2 SYGVQD (reference sequence). This CDR3 is 14 amino acids long.

The chain combines TRBV30 with TRBJ1-1; 7 bases are shared with TRBD1. This CDR3 comprises 13 residues. The germline CDR1 and CDR2 sequences are GTSNPN and SVGIG (reference sequence). Trimming cost V 5 bases and J 4 bases; bases outside gene matches: 7. In DNA form, the CDR3 reads TGTGCCTGGTACAGGGGTAGAGGCACTGAAGCTTTCTTT. Translation: CAWYRGRGTEAFF.

The chain's CDR3 is CASSYGQGAGEQYF. In nucleotides, the CDR3 is TGTGCCAGCAGTTACGGACAGGGGGCTGGCGAGCAGTACTTC. This chain links TRBV28 with TRBJ2-7, with 11 bases fitting TRBD1. The CDR3 is made up of 14 amino acids. In germline, CDR1 is MDHEN, CDR2 SYDVKM. V gave up 4 bases and J gave up 6 bases; unmatched junction bases: 5.

The chain couples TRBV13 to TRBJ1-6; 7 bases align to TRBD1. Germline V gene sequence: CDR1 PRHDT, CDR2 FYEKMQ (reference sequence). Trimming at V came to 5 bases and at J to 0 bases, leaving 10 bases not matched to a gene. CDR3 length: 18 residues. CDR3 region: CASSIRTGGSSYNSPLHF. CDR3 DNA sequence: TGTGCCAGCAGCATAAGGACAGGTGGGAGCTCCTATAATTCACCCCTCCACTTT.

This clone was observed a few times. The rearrangement uses TRBV6-5 and TRBJ2-7; D might be TRBD1 (6 bases). The germline V and J ends were trimmed by 5 bases and 6 bases, with 8 bases remaining between them. CDR3 size: 11 residues. The germline gives CDR1 MNHEY, CDR2 SVGAGI. The CDR3 sequence is CASSTRGEQYF. In DNA, the CDR3 is TGTGCCAGCAGTACCAGGGGCGAGCAGTACTTC.

V is TRBV4-2 and J is TRBJ2-2; TRBD2 matches 7 bases. V dropped 4 bases and J dropped 0; count of bases not matched to a gene: 11. Germline V gene data show CDR1 as LGHNA and CDR2 as YNFKEQ. This CDR3 has 18 residues. CDR3 coding DNA: TGTGCCAGCAGCCTCCTCAAGCTAGCGGTCACGAACACCGGGGAGCTGTTTTTT. It yields the protein CASSLLKLAVTNTGELFF.

CDR3 DNA: TGTGCCTGGAGTGTGGACAGCTTTTCTTTATCCTACGAGCAGTACTTC. This translates into CAWSVDSFSLSYEQYF. The chain combines TRBV30 with TRBJ2-7; possible D gene TRBD1, 6 bases. The germline CDR1 and CDR2 sequences are GTSNPN and SVGIG (reference sequence). Trimming removed 0 bases at V and 1 base at J, with 16 bases between. The CDR3 consists of 16 residues.

The chain uses TRBV5-4 and TRBJ1-2; TRBD1 agrees at 7 bases. After removal of 0 bases from V and 2 bases from J, the junction contained 7 bases not matched to a gene. Germline lookup yields CDR1 SGHNT and CDR2 YYREEE (reference sequence). The CDR3 extends over 16 amino acids. The CDR3 reads CASSLVSGGGNYGYTF. The CDR3 coding sequence is TGTGCCAGCAGCTTGGTTTCAGGGGGAGGAAACTATGGCTACACCTTC.

V usage is TRBV6-5 and J usage is TRBJ1-1; D might be TRBD1 (6 bases). The germline V gene encodes CDR1 MNHEY and CDR2 SVGAGI. Trimming took 0 bases from V and 2 from J, leaving 10 bases between them. There are 15 residues in the CDR3. The CDR3 sequence is CASSYSRRGNTEAFF. The CDR3 bases are TGTGCCAGCAGTTACTCACGCAGGGGAAACACTGAAGCTTTCTTT.

The rearrangement uses TRBV6-1 and TRBJ1-1; 8 bases are shared with TRBD1. In germline, CDR1 is MNHNS, CDR2 SASEGT. With 6 bases clipped from V and 4 bases from J, the junction kept 10 bases outside the gene matches. The CDR3 length is 15 residues. The CDR3 loop reads CASSQQGVETTEAFF. CDR3 coding DNA: TGTGCCAGCAGCCAACAGGGGGTAGAAACCACTGAAGCTTTCTTT.

The chain links TRBV2 to TRBJ2-3, with 12 bases aligning to TRBD2. Germline trimming cut 5 bases from V and 0 bases from J; bases unmatched to any gene: 15. Germline CDR1 reads SNHLY; CDR2 reads FYNNEI. This CDR3 has 20 amino acids. The CDR3 is CASSPRPSPGLAGSTDTQYF. The CDR3 nucleotides read TGTGCCAGCAGTCCAAGGCCGAGTCCGGGACTAGCGGGTAGCACAGATACGCAGTATTTT.

The rearrangement uses TRBV5-4 and TRBJ2-1; 16 bases match TRBD2. The trim removed 4 bases at V and 7 bases at J, leaving 8 bases unmatched. Per germline, CDR1 SGHNT and CDR2 YYREEE (reference sequence). This CDR3 has 17 amino acids. The CDR3 coding sequence is TGTGCCAGCAGCGACGGGACTAGCGGGAGGGCCACGAATGAGCAGTTCTTC. Translated, it gives CASSDGTSGRATNEQFF. Variable domain in full (rest from reference TRBV5-4 and TRBJ2-1): ETGVTQSPTHLIKTRGQQVTLRCSSQSGHNTVSWYQQALGQGPQFIFQYYREEENGRGNFPPRFSGLQFPNYSSELNVNALELDDSALYLCASSDGTSGRATNEQFFGPGTRLTVL.

The chain employs TRBV7-9 and TRBJ1-3; D not resolved. The CDR3 length is 14 residues. CDR1 is SEHNR and CDR2 is FQNEAQ in the germline V gene (reference sequence). Trimming stripped 1 base from V and 9 bases from J, with 13 bases between. The CDR3 spells CASSLGGTQGTIYF. The CDR3 nucleotides read TGTGCCAGCAGCTTAGGCGGCACGCAAGGCACCATATATTTT.

V is TRBV15 and J is TRBJ2-3; D not certain. The CDR3 extends over 18 amino acids. V lost 6 bases, J lost 1 base, and 23 bases lay in between. CDR1 and CDR2 from the germline V gene are LNHNV and YYDKDF (reference sequence). The DNA for the CDR3 is TGTGCCACCAGTCATGGCGATTTGTTGGCCTGGGGCACAGATACGCAGTATTTT. Its translation is CATSHGDLLAWGTDTQYF.

The V call is TRBV23-1, the J call TRBJ2-5; D perhaps matches TRBD1 (5 bases). With the DNA end fitting TRBJ2-7 better, the J assignment may be wrong. TRBV23-1 is placed among ORFs of uncertain function. This CDR3 region has 14 residues. The CDR3 here is CANLRGREPYEQYF. CDR3 bases: TGCGCCAACCTTAGGGGCAGGGAACCCTACGAGCAGTACTTC.

This clone appeared a single time. The rearrangement joins TRBV28 to TRBJ2-7; 9 nucleotides line up with TRBD1. Trimming removed 6 bases from V and 1 base from J; junction bases left unmatched: 4. This CDR3 spans 14 amino acids. The germline CDR1 and CDR2 sequences are MDHEN and SYDVKM. The CDR3 region is CASRTGGDSYEQYF. Written as DNA, the CDR3 is TGTGCCAGCAGAACAGGGGGCGATTCCTACGAGCAGTACTTC.

This chain connects TRBV4-3 to TRBJ1-6; D not certain. Germline assignment: CDR1 LGHNA and CDR2 YSLEER. V gave up 0 bases and J gave up 0 bases, with 6 bases separating them. The CDR3 spans 16 residues. CDR3 loop: CASSQDLSSYNSPLHF. As DNA, the CDR3 is TGCGCCAGCAGCCAAGACCTGAGCTCCTATAATTCACCCCTCCACTTT.

This chain uses TRBV30 with TRBJ1-2; TRBD1 aligns across 8 bases. The ends lost 2 bases at V and 0 bases at J; junction bases unmatched: 14. The CDR3 is 18 amino acids. Looked up from germline, CDR1 is GTSNPN and CDR2 is SVGIG (reference sequence). CDR3 bases: TGTGCCTGGAGTAACCACCCTTACGGGACAGGCTCTAACTATGGCTACACCTTC. Translation gives CAWSNHPYGTGSNYGYTF.